This TCR beta chain was obtained from a study of beta chain features in type 1 diabetes. The study, taken as a whole, reports: Any HLA-type effect on TCRB rearrangement remained unresolved here. Patients with Type 1 diabetes showed moderately but significantly shorter TCRB CDR3s in all four CD4+ subsets. For patients, the naive, central memory and Treg TCRB repertoires appeared more alike than for healthy donors.

Sorting with CD45RO/CCR7/CD25/CD127/CD95/CD27 yielded naive, central memory, regulatory and stem-like memory CD4+ cells. The trim removed 2 bases at V and 2 bases at J, leaving 9 bases unmatched. Germline CDR1 is LNHNV and CDR2 is YYDKDF (reference sequence). The CDR3 has 16 residues. On this clone: Its target is unknown.

The sequenced template was cDNA made from the entire isolated RNA. The study sequenced naive, central memory and regulatory T cell samples to an average of approximately 3.5 million reads. The data were produced by immunoSEQ multiplex PCR, yet TCRdb's version contains in-frame clones alone and is incomplete. This table has 160,000 or so clones, roughly 9% appearing once. This TCR came from a woman in her 30s with type 1 diabetes. Sequencing input: central memory CD4+ T cells from blood. The chain uses TRBV15 and TRBJ2-7; 7 positions match TRBD1. This chain's CDR3 is CATSRPTGDLTYEQYF. The CDR3 nucleotides are TGTGCCACCAGCAGACCAACAGGGGACCTAACCTACGAGCAGTACTTC.